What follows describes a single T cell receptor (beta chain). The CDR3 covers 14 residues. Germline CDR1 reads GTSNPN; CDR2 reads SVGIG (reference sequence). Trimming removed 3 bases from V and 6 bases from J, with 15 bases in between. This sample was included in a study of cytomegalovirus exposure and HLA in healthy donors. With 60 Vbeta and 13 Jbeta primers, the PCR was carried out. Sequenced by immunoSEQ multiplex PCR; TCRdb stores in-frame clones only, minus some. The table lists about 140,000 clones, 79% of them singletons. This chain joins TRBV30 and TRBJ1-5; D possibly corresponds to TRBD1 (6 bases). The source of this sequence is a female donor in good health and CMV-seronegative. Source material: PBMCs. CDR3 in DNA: TGTGCCTGGAGGGGGAAGGGGACAACTCAGCCCCAGCATTTT. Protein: CAWRGKGTTQPQHF. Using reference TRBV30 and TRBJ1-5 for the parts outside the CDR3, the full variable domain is SQTIHQWPATLVQPVGSPLSLECTVEGTSNPNLYWYRQAAGRGLQLLFYSVGIGQISSEVPQNLSASRPQDRQFILSSKKLLLSDSGFYLCAWRGKGTTQPQHFGDGTRLSIL.